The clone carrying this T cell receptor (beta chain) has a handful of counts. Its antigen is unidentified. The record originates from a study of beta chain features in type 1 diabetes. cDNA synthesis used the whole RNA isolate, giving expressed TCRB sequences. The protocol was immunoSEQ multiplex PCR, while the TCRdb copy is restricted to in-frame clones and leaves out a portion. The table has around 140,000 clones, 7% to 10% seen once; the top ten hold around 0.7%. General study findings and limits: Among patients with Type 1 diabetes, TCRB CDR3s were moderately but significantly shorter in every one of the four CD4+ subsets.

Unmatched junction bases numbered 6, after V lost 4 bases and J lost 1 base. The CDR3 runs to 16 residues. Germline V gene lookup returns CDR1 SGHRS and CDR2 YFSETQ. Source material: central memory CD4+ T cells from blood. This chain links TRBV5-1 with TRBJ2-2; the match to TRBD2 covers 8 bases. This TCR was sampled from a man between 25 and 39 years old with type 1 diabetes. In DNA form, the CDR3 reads TGCGCCAGCAGCGTCCAACGGGGGGGGAACACCGGGGAGCTGTTTTTT. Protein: CASSVQRGGNTGELFF.